What follows is one T cell receptor (beta chain) and its context. Trimming removed 0 bases at V and 8 bases at J, with 5 bases between. CDR3 size: 11 residues. Looked up from germline, CDR1 is SGHRS and CDR2 is YFSETQ. The source of the sample is a study of blood T cell repertoires in COVID-19. Study-wide context: Some COVID-19 samples were acute and others convalescent; all came from the United States, Italy and Spain.

Original analysis: Amplification from reference gene primers served as the basis for estimated nucleated cell counts. Repertoires were generated with immunoSEQ multiplex PCR, while TCRdb's copy carries only in-frame clones and drops some. V and J calls and clone size are those listed in that table; D and trimming were worked out from the DNA. The sample has around 60,000 clones, roughly 87% seen once. V is TRBV5-1 and J is TRBJ1-1; D gene ambiguous. The sequence came from a man aged 50-60 years with active COVID-19. The sample was peripheral blood. The CDR3 loop is CASSLDSEAFF. The CDR3 coding sequence is TGCGCCAGCAGCTTGGACAGCGAAGCTTTCTTT.